The rows below give T cell receptor beta chains drawn from one sample of a study of blood T cells in healthy people across ages. Using its own MiXCR run on the 5' RACE reads, TCRdb lists one record per CDR3 protein. This repertoire shows about 970,000 distinct CDR3 sequences, 51% found once; its top ten account for 20% to 25%. Sequenced: blood. All receptors come from a woman aged 55-70 years in good health. Each CDR3 is given with its conserved first and last residue. D genes are given only for firm matches. Expanded clones are given a class, and other clones once, few, many or no size at all.

>TRBD1|.|TRBJ2-7|17|TRBV6-6
TGTGCCAGCAGTTGGGGACAGGGGAGTCCGGGAGGTTACGAGCAGTACTTC
CASSWGQGSPGGYEQYF
>.|.|TRBJ1-3|17|TRBV12-3/TRBV12-4
TGTGCCAGCAGTTTGGTGGCAGGGCCTCACTCTGGAAACACCATATATTTT
CASSLVAGPHSGNTIYF
>TRBD2|few|TRBJ2-5|14|TRBV28
TGTGCCAGCAGTCAATCGGGACTAGGCGAGACCCAGTACTTC
CASSQSGLGETQYF
>TRBD2|.|TRBJ2-7|15|TRBV2
TGTGCCAGCAGTGGGACTAGCGGGAGTTTGTACGAGCAGTACTTC
CASSGTSGSLYEQYF
>.|.|TRBJ2-3|13|TRBV12-3/TRBV12-4
TGTGCCAGCAGCTACGGGACCGAGGGTACGCAGTATTTT
CASSYGTEGTQYF
>.|.|TRBJ2-3|13|TRBV24-1
TGTGCCACCCATAGCGTTCCCACAGATACGCAGTATTTT
CATHSVPTDTQYF
>TRBD2|.|TRBJ2-7|17|TRBV4-1
TGCGCCAGCAGCCAAGCTGGGGCGGGAGGGCTACCCTACGAGCAGTACTTC
CASSQAGAGGLPYEQYF
>TRBD2|.|TRBJ2-5|16|TRBV20-1
TGCAGTGCTAGCGGGCCGTTGGGCGGGAGAGCAGAGACCCAGTACTTC
CSASGPLGGRAETQYF
>.|.|TRBJ1-5|13|TRBV5-8
TGTGCCAGCAGCCAAGTTAACAATCAGCCCCAGCATTTT
CASSQVNNQPQHF
>TRBD2|.|TRBJ2-7|15|TRBV7-2
TGTGCCAGCAGCTTAGCGATGCCCGGGAGGTACGAGCAGTACTTC
CASSLAMPGRYEQYF
>.|few|TRBJ1-2|13|TRBV29-1
TGCAGCGTCGTAACAGGTTACAACTATGGCTACACCTTC
CSVVTGYNYGYTF
>TRBD1|.|TRBJ1-2|14|TRBV28
TGTGCCAGCAGTCGGGACAGGGGCAGCTATGGCTACACCTTC
CASSRDRGSYGYTF
>TRBD2|.|TRBJ2-4|13|TRBV12-3/TRBV12-4
TGTGCCAGCAGTTTCGGACTAGCGGTTACCCAGTACTTC
CASSFGLAVTQYF
>.|few|TRBJ2-2|13|TRBV29-1
TGCAGCGTTGTGGACACCAACACCGGGGAGCTGTTTTTT
CSVVDTNTGELFF
>.|.|TRBJ1-1|19|TRBV4-1
TGCGCCAGCAGCCAAGACAGGGCGCTCCGAGGCGAGGATAACACTGAAGCTTTCTTT
CASSQDRALRGEDNTEAFF
>TRBD1|.|TRBJ1-2|14|TRBV18
TGTGCCAGCTCCGGGACAGACTCTAACTATGGCTACACCTTC
CASSGTDSNYGYTF
>.|.|TRBJ2-5|14|TRBV4-1
TGCGCCAGCAGCCAAGATGGCAGTCGAGAGGCCCAGTACTTC
CASSQDGSREAQYF